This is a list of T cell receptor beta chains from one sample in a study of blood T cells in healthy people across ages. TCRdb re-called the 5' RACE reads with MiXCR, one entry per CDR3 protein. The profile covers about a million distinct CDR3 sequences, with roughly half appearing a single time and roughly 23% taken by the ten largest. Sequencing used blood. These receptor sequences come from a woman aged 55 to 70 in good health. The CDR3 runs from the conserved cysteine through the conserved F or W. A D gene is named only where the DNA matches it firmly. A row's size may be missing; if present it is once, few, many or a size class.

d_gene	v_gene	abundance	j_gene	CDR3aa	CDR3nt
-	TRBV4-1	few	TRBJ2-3	CASSQELRDTDTQYF	TGCGCCAGCAGCCAAGAGCTCAGAGACACAGATACGCAGTATTTT
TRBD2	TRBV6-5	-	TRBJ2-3	CASSSTRLAGLTDTQYF	TGTGCCAGCAGTTCGACAAGACTAGCGGGATTGACAGATACGCAGTATTTT
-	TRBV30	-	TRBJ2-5	CALSVRRAQETQYF	TGTGCCTTGAGTGTACGCAGGGCCCAAGAGACCCAGTACTTC
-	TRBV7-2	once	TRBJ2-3	CASIELGGVGTDTPYF	TGTGCCAGCATAGAACTAGGGGGAGTAGGCACAGATACGCCGTATTTT
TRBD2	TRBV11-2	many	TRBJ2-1	CASSISGSSYNEQFF	TGTGCCAGCAGCATTAGCGGGAGCTCCTACAATGAGCAGTTCTTC
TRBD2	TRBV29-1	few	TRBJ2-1	CSGSGTSSNEQFF	TGCAGCGGTTCCGGGACTAGCTCCAATGAGCAGTTCTTC
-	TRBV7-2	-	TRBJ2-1	CASRYDSHEQFF	TGTGCCAGCAGATATGATAGTCATGAGCAGTTCTTC
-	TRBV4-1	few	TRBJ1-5	CASSQGFGGAGQPQHF	TGCGCCAGCAGCCAAGGCTTTGGGGGCGCCGGGCAGCCCCAGCATTTT
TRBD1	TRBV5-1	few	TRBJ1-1	CASSPGGGVGDTVAFF	TGCGCCAGCAGCCCCGGAGGGGGCGTCGGGGACACTGTAGCTTTCTTT
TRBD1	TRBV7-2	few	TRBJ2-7	CASSETGGSSYEQYF	TGTGCCAGCAGCGAAACAGGGGGAAGCTCCTACGAGCAGTACTTC